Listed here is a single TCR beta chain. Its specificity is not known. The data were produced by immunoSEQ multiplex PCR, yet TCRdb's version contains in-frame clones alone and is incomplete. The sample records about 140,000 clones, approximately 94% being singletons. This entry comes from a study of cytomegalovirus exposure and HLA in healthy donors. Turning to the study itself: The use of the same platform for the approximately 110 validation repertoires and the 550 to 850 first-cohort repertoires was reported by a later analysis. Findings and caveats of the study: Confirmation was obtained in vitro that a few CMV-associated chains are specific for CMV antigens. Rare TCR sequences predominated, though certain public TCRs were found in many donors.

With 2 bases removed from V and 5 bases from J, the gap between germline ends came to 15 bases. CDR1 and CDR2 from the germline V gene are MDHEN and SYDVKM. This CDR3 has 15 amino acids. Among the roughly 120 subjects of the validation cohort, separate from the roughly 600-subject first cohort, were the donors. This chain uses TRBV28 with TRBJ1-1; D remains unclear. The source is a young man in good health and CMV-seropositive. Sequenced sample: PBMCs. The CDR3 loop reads CASSLSIGERTEAFF. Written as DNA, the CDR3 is TGTGCCAGCAGTTTAAGTATCGGGGAAAGAACTGAAGCTTTCTTT.